The following is a T cell receptor beta chain sequence with its context. The antigen this receptor binds is unknown. Library prep was done by the immunoSEQ multiplex PCR assay. Adaptive Biotechnologies carried out the TCRbeta CDR3 sequencing. Per the source publication's procedure: Repertoire similarity was assessed with the Chao-modified Jaccard index and with the median clonotype overlap from 200 random subsamples of equal sample size. The similarity analyses were run on either productive nucleotide sequences or amino acid sequences translated in silico. Hierarchical clustering with single linkage and t-SNE based on Chao-modified Jaccard distances were used to compare repertoires. Repertoire diversity was quantified with the Renyi index, after sample size normalisation, across a range of alpha values. In TCRdb, the immuneACCESS table is reduced to in-frame sequences with V and J assigned. These tables do not hold every clone; where another copy was compared, an unresolved V gene accounts for under half, and the others remain unexplained. Clone size and the V and J calls come from that table; the DNA yielded D and trimming. This sample's clone table shows approximately 9,500 clones. The ten largest clonotypes hold roughly 0.7% of the sample.

The sample originates from a study of synovial regulatory T cells in juvenile arthritis (dated by TCRdb to about 2015). With respect to the entire study: Among sequenced patients, a few were therapy-naive, one received methotrexate plus infliximab, about six received methotrexate, and one had no treatment information. Treg and Teff subsets from under 14 JIA patients with active disease were included in the TCR repertoire comparisons. TCRbeta CDR3 repertoires of blood iaTreg cells, other blood Treg cells and synovial fluid Treg cells from matched patient samples were compared in the study. Effector T cell subsets were also sequenced in the study cohort for comparisons, but only blood and synovial fluid Treg cells are covered by the Treg dataset alone. The full study reports these points: iaTreg TCR repertoires were found to be largely private across patients and to partially overlap with synovial Teff and blood CPL repertoires. Synovial Treg cells shared more CDR3 sequences with iaTreg cells than with other blood Treg cells; Chao-Jaccard similarity confirmed closer relation. Compared with other blood Treg cells, blood iaTreg cells had lower TCR diversity, a finding consistent with antigen-driven expansion.

TCR repertoires were obtained from some eleven juvenile idiopathic arthritis patients with active disease who had not reached inactive disease, of whom 3 were polyarticular and 8 were oligoarticular. The median age of the TCR-sequenced patients was about 11 years (range 2.4-22.9), and their median disease duration was around seven years (range 0.2-19.1). The samples for TCR repertoire analysis were obtained at two Italian centres. Peripheral blood mononuclear cells were isolated by Histopaque-1077 density gradient and cryopreserved in roughly 90% FCS with about 10% DMSO. CDR1 and CDR2 (MDHEN, SYDVKM) derive from the germline V gene. From cysteine to phenylalanine, the CDR3 is 12 amino acids long. No DNA sequence is on record.

Source material: Treg cells from blood. Reading the label with the study, this specimen's cell subset or site is: remaining (HLA-DR-negative) circulating blood Treg cells. The chain joins TRBV28 to TRBJ1-2. The source of this sequence is a donor aged 2-29 years with juvenile idiopathic arthritis. The CDR3: CASSPGGYGYTF.